This entry lists 2 T cell receptor beta chains sequenced from one sample in a study of blood T cells in healthy people across ages. With a J-beta primer mix and a sample-barcoded 5' primer, a second PCR ran about 6 to 11 cycles. TCRdb re-analysed the 5' RACE reads in MiXCR, keeping a single row per CDR3 protein. The repertoire holds fewer than 600,000 distinct CDR3 sequences, about 27% seen once, with approximately 4% in the top ten. This same sample was also part of a study on T cells of mothers and their children.

Source material: blood. These receptors were collected from a boy younger than 10 in good health.

V gene TRBV5-1 combines with J gene TRBJ1-2; a weak D match, TRBD1 (6 bases). Germline V gene lookup returns CDR1 SGHRS and CDR2 YFSETQ. The CDR3 runs to 14 residues. The V and J ends lost 0 bases and 2 bases respectively, with 8 bases between them. CDR3 bases: TGCGCCAGCAGCTTGGACAGGGACAACTATGGCTACACCTTC. Encoded protein: CASSLDRDNYGYTF.

The V and J genes are TRBV24-1 and TRBJ2-5; D possibly corresponds to TRBD2 (5 bases). CDR3 length equals 15 residues. V was shortened by 12 bases and J by 0 bases, with 19 bases between the two germline ends. Germline V gene data show CDR1 as KGHDR and CDR2 as SFDVKD. This CDR3 is CAPLWEFPHQETQYF. CDR3 coding DNA: TGTGCCCCCCTCTGGGAGTTCCCCCACCAAGAGACCCAGTACTTC.